Listed below are T cell receptor beta chains from one sample, sequenced in a study of early T cells in non-severe SARS-CoV-2 infection. Via MiXCR, TCRdb re-called the 5' RACE reads, giving one row per CDR3 protein. The profile covers 55,000 to 80,000 distinct CDR3 sequences, with around 11% appearing a single time and almost 6.5% taken by the ten largest. What was sequenced was whole blood. These receptors were taken from an adult who was a healthcare worker with PCR-confirmed SARS-CoV-2 infection or an uninfected control (not recorded which). The CDR3 runs from the conserved cysteine through the conserved F or W. The D gene is left open where the match is weak. Clone size is given for some rows only: seen once, a few or many times, or a class if the clone is expanded.

many | TRBJ1-4 | NA | TRBV6-1 | TGTGCCACGTCCAGGGTAATTAATGAAAAACTGTTTTTT | CATSRVINEKLFF
few | TRBJ2-7 | TRBD1 | TRBV7-9 | TGTGCCAGCAGCGCCGGGACAGGAGTTTCCCAGTACTTC | CASSAGTGVSQYF
NA | TRBJ2-3 | NA | TRBV12-3/TRBV12-4 | TGTGCCAGCAGTCCCCGGGGGGGGACAGCGCAGTATTTT | CASSPRGGTAQYF
many | TRBJ2-3 | NA | TRBV11-3 | TGTGCCAGCAGCTTAGTTGCGGTCAAAGGCACAGATACGCAGTATTTT | CASSLVAVKGTDTQYF
many | TRBJ1-3 | NA | TRBV7-8 | TGTGCCAGCAGCCCTTCGGGGAAAGCTGGAAACACCATATATTTT | CASSPSGKAGNTIYF
many | TRBJ1-1 | TRBD1 | TRBV2 | TGTGCCAGCCGGACGGGACAGATCATGAACACTGAAGCTTTCTTT | CASRTGQIMNTEAFF
many | TRBJ1-5 | NA | TRBV10-3 | TGTGCCATCAGTGATGGGGGACGGCAGCCCCAGCATTTT | CAISDGGRQPQHF
NA | TRBJ2-3 | NA | TRBV29-1 | TGCAGCGTTTCCTTAAATACGCAGTATTTT | CSVSLNTQYF
NA | TRBJ2-7 | TRBD2 | TRBV7-9 | TGTGCCAGCAGTCCTAGCGGGGGCCCCAGGGAACGGGAGCAGTACTTC | CASSPSGGPREREQYF
NA | TRBJ2-3 | TRBD2 | TRBV2 | TGTGCCAGCAGAGGCGGACTAGCGGGAAGAGATACGCAGTATTTT | CASRGGLAGRDTQYF
few | TRBJ2-1 | NA | TRBV29-1 | TGCAGCGCCAGACTCAGGGTCTCCTACAATGAGCAGTTCTTC | CSARLRVSYNEQFF
few | TRBJ2-7 | TRBD2 | TRBV14 | TGTGCCAGCAGCCAAGATTACACGACTAGCGGGGGCGGATACGAGCAGTACTTC | CASSQDYTTSGGGYEQYF
many | TRBJ2-2 | NA | TRBV5-1 | TGCGCCAGCAGCTTGGCCGGGACCGGGGAGCTGTTTTTT | CASSLAGTGELFF
many | TRBJ2-2 | NA | TRBV12-3/TRBV12-4 | TGTGCCACCGCTGCCACGAACACCGGGGAGCTGTTTTTT | CATAATNTGELFF
NA | TRBJ2-1 | TRBD2 | TRBV29-1 | TGCAGCGTTGAGCCTAGCGGAAAGTACAATGAGCAGTTCTTC | CSVEPSGKYNEQFF
few | TRBJ1-2 | NA | TRBV20-1 | TGCAGTGCTAGCCGGGGGGCCTATGGCTACACCTTC | CSASRGAYGYTF
many | TRBJ2-1 | TRBD2 | TRBV20-1 | TGCAGTGCTAGAGGGAGTAGCGGGAAGTTCTACAATGAGCAGTTCTTC | CSARGSSGKFYNEQFF
few | TRBJ2-7 | NA | TRBV11-2 | TGTGCCAGCAGCTTAGCGGTTAGGTCGGGTGAGCAGTACTTC | CASSLAVRSGEQYF
NA | TRBJ1-3 | NA | TRBV7-8 | TGTGCCAGCACCCCGTCCAGAGTATCCATCTCTGAAAACACCATATATTTT | CASTPSRVSISENTIYF
many | TRBJ2-1 | NA | TRBV25-1 | TGTGCCAGCAGTGAACTGGGGGGCGGCCCCGATGAGCAGTTCTTC | CASSELGGGPDEQFF
NA | TRBJ2-1 | NA | TRBV9 | TGTGCCAGTGGGCCCCGGGCAAGCTCCTACAATGAGCAGTTCTTC | CASGPRASSYNEQFF
NA | TRBJ1-2 | TRBD1 | TRBV25-1 | TGTGCCAGCTCGGACAGGGTTGGCTACACCTTC | CASSDRVGYTF
NA | TRBJ2-2 | TRBD1 | TRBV7-3 | TGTGCCAGCAGCCCACAGGGGAGCACCGGGGAGCTGTTTTTT | CASSPQGSTGELFF
NA | TRBJ2-4 | NA | TRBV4-3 | TGCGCCAGCAGCCAAGATAGGCACAGACTCAAAAACATTCAGTACTTC | CASSQDRHRLKNIQYF
many | TRBJ1-5 | TRBD1 | TRBV29-1 | TGCAGCGTCGAACAGGGGGCGTTTTATCAGCCCCAGCATTTT | CSVEQGAFYQPQHF
NA | TRBJ1-4 | NA | TRBV25-1 | TGTGCCAGCAGTGAGCCAAGGTCCTACCAAACTGAAAAACTGTTTTTT | CASSEPRSYQTEKLFF
once | TRBJ1-4 | TRBD1 | TRBV5-1 | TGCGCCAGCAGCTCCGGCCGGGACAGCCTAGGTTCAGGGGAAAAACTGTTTTTT | CASSSGRDSLGSGEKLFF
many | TRBJ2-6 | NA | TRBV3-1 | TGTGCCAGCAGCCGCAGGGTATCAGGGGCCAACGTCCTGACTTTC | CASSRRVSGANVLTF
few | TRBJ2-3 | NA | TRBV24-1 | TGTGCCACCAGTGATTCGACAGCGGCAGATACGCAGTATTTT | CATSDSTAADTQYF
NA | TRBJ2-7 | NA | TRBV13 | TGTGCCAGCAGCTTTCCTGGGCGGCACGAGCAGTACTTC | CASSFPGRHEQYF
few | TRBJ2-3 | NA | TRBV30 | TGTGCCTGGACCGGCGGAGGAACTAGCACAGATACGCAGTATTTT | CAWTGGGTSTDTQYF
NA | TRBJ2-7 | NA | TRBV12-3/TRBV12-4 | TGTGCCAGCACAACGGGACCATCCTACGAGCAGTACTTC | CASTTGPSYEQYF
few | TRBJ2-3 | NA | TRBV12-3/TRBV12-4 | TGTGCCAGCAGTTTTAGGTCTTTCCCGGGCTTAGCGTCAGATACGCAGTATTTT | CASSFRSFPGLASDTQYF
few | TRBJ1-6 | NA | TRBV9 | TGTGCCAGCAGCTTTAGCCCAGACTCCTATAATTCACCCCTCCACTTT | CASSFSPDSYNSPLHF
many | TRBJ2-3 | NA | TRBV7-2 | TGTGCCAGCAGGGACCGGACGAGGACGCAGTATTTT | CASRDRTRTQYF
few | TRBJ2-1 | TRBD1 | TRBV6-2/TRBV6-3 | TGTGCCAGCAGTTACCCGGACAGGAGTCAGTTCTTC | CASSYPDRSQFF
NA | TRBJ2-1 | NA | TRBV6-5 | TGTGCCAGCATGACTCCTGCCTACAATGAGCAGTTCTTC | CASMTPAYNEQFF
few | TRBJ1-2 | NA | TRBV30 | TGTGCCTGGGCGCGCCGGGGGCATGGCTACACCTTC | CAWARRGHGYTF
NA | TRBJ2-3 | NA | TRBV7-2 | TGTGCCAGCAGCTACTTCTTAGATACGCAGTATTTT | CASSYFLDTQYF
NA | TRBJ2-7 | TRBD1 | TRBV10-3 | TGTGCCATCAGCGACTACCGAACCATGACAGGGATCGACCCCTACGAGCAGTACTTC | CAISDYRTMTGIDPYEQYF
NA | TRBJ2-3 | TRBD2 | TRBV7-9 | TGTGCCAGCAGCTTGTCTGGACTAGCGGGAGGATACACAGATACGCAGTATTTT | CASSLSGLAGGYTDTQYF
many | TRBJ2-5 | TRBD1 | TRBV2 | TGTGCCAGCAGTTTCCCCCGCGGGACAGGGGTCCGGGAGACCCAGTACTTC | CASSFPRGTGVRETQYF
few | TRBJ2-1 | NA | TRBV20-1 | TGCAGTGCTAGACCGCCCCCTTACAATGAGCAGTTCTTC | CSARPPPYNEQFF